The 32 T cell receptor beta chains below were found in one sample sequenced in a study of T cell changes during pregnancy in multiple sclerosis. Using immunoSEQ multiplex PCR, the repertoire was profiled, and TCRdb retains in-frame clones only, with some absent. The sample records approximately 51,000 clones, roughly 92% being singletons. The sequenced sample was CD4+ T cells from peripheral blood mononuclear cells, obtained in the second trimester of pregnancy. These TCRs come from a female donor with multiple sclerosis, enrolled in a pregnancy study.

The V call is TRBV4-2, the J call TRBJ1-6; D is uncertain. The CDR3 loop spans 13 amino acids. Per germline, CDR1 LGHNA and CDR2 YNFKEQ. The ends were cut back, 0 bases at V and 7 bases at J, with 4 bases in the middle. The CDR3 DNA reads TGTGCCAGCAGCCAAGACCGGAATTCACCCCTCCACTTT. As protein: CASSQDRNSPLHF.

The chain employs TRBV7-2 and TRBJ2-7, with a possible D match to TRBD2 (6 bases). The germline V gene encodes CDR1 SGHTA and CDR2 FQGNSA. The CDR3 is 14 amino acids. Trimming removed 1 base from V and 5 bases from J, with 12 bases in between. CDR3 protein: CASSLGAGFHEQYF. In DNA form, the CDR3 reads TGTGCCAGCAGCTTAGGTGCGGGGTTCCACGAGCAGTACTTC.

This clone was recorded only once. V and J are TRBV19 and TRBJ1-2; 7 positions match TRBD1. The CDR3 is 15 residues long. Germline assignment: CDR1 LNHDA and CDR2 SQIVND (reference sequence). The J segment lost 4 bases and the V segment lost 7 bases, leaving 12 bases of the junction unmatched. Written as DNA, the CDR3 is TGTGCCAGTACCAACCCGACAGGGATTTCCTATGGCTACACCTTC. Its translation: CASTNPTGISYGYTF.

The genes are TRBV6-4 and TRBJ1-2, with D possibly TRBD1 on 6 matching bases. V lost 6 bases to trimming and J lost 8 bases, with 19 bases between them. The CDR3 loop spans 14 amino acids. Germline V gene data show CDR1 as MRHNA and CDR2 as SNTAGT. The DNA of the CDR3 is TGTGCCAGCAGCCAATTTACAGGGAGTAGGGGCTACACCTTC. This encodes CASSQFTGSRGYTF.

The CDR3 coding sequence is TGTGCCATCAGTGACCCCGGACTGGAGGGCTACACCTTC. Amino acids: CAISDPGLEGYTF. The chain couples TRBV10-3 to TRBJ1-2, with D unresolved. This CDR3 comprises 13 residues. Germline values: CDR1 ENHRY, CDR2 SYGVKD. Trimming pared 3 bases from V and 8 bases from J, leaving 13 bases between.

The V and J genes are TRBV19 and TRBJ1-6, with TRBD1 matching over 7 bases. CDR1 is LNHDA and CDR2 is SQIVND in the germline V gene (reference sequence). Unmatched junction bases numbered 8, after V lost 11 bases and J lost 7 bases. The CDR3 covers 13 residues. The CDR3, as DNA: TGTGCCTGTCGGACAGGTAGAAATTCACCCCTCCACTTT. It specifies CACRTGRNSPLHF.

This chain uses TRBV19 with TRBJ2-7; 7 nucleotides match TRBD1. The ends lost 11 bases at V and 2 bases at J; junction bases unmatched: 6. This CDR3 is 12 amino acids long. Per the germline V gene, CDR1 is LNHDA and CDR2 is SQIVND (reference sequence). DNA for the CDR3: TGTGCCGGGAGACAGGGCCCCTACGAGCAGTACTTC. This gives the protein CAGRQGPYEQYF.

This sequence joins TRBV11-2 and TRBJ1-3, with D perhaps matching TRBD1 (5 bases). Trimming stripped 0 bases from V and 2 bases from J, with 5 bases between. The CDR3 spans 14 residues. Germline CDR1 is SGHAT and CDR2 is FQNNGV. Written as DNA, the CDR3 is TGTGCCAGCAGCTTAGAACAGGCTGGAAACACCATATATTTT. Translation: CASSLEQAGNTIYF.

The rearrangement uses TRBV19 and TRBJ1-5; D remains ambiguous. Germline CDR1 LNHDA, CDR2 SQIVND (reference sequence). This CDR3 has 14 residues. V gave up 1 base and J gave up 7 bases, with 11 bases separating them. The CDR3: CASSIVAHEQPQHF. The CDR3 coding sequence is TGTGCCAGTAGTATAGTGGCCCACGAACAGCCCCAGCATTTT.

J is TRBJ1-4 and V is TRBV27; possibly TRBD1 for D (5 bases). Germline CDR1 MNHEY, CDR2 SMNVEV (reference sequence). V lost 5 bases and J 8 bases, leaving 15 bases between the germline ends. The CDR3 sequence is 14 residues long. CDR3 DNA sequence: TGTGCCAGCAGTACCCCAGGGTTACGCGAAAAACTGTTTTTT. Protein sequence: CASSTPGLREKLFF.

This clone was seen only once. The genes are TRBV11-2 and TRBJ1-1, with D tentatively TRBD1 (6 bases). Germline CDR1 is SGHAT and CDR2 is FQNNGV. CDR3 length: 14 amino acids. V gave up 3 bases and J gave up 4 bases, with 12 bases separating them. The CDR3 DNA reads TGTGCCAGCAGCTTTTCCGGGACAACCACTGAAGCTTTCTTT. Protein: CASSFSGTTTEAFF.

The chain recombines TRBV5-1 with TRBJ1-4; a possible D gene is TRBD1 (6 bases). The CDR3 runs 17 residues. In germline, CDR1 is SGHRS, CDR2 YFSETQ. V was shortened by 0 bases and J by 8 bases, with 20 bases between the two germline ends. Here the CDR3 reads CASSLGPRGAVYEKLFF. CDR3 in DNA: TGCGCCAGCAGCTTGGGCCCCCGGGGGGCAGTCTACGAAAAACTGTTTTTT.

This chain links TRBV7-3 with TRBJ2-6; D call uncertain. This CDR3 spans 14 amino acids. V shed 4 bases and J shed 0 bases, with 4 bases lying between them. CDR1 is SGHTA and CDR2 is FQGTGA in the germline V gene. CDR3 DNA: TGTGCCAGCAGCTCAGACTCTGGGGCCAACGTCCTGACTTTC. Translated, it gives CASSSDSGANVLTF.

The chain recombines TRBV5-1 with TRBJ1-2, with D perhaps TRBD1 (5 bases). Germline V gene sequence: CDR1 SGHRS, CDR2 YFSETQ. With 4 bases removed from V and 1 base from J, the gap between germline ends came to 11 bases. The CDR3 totals 14 residues. The CDR3 sequence is CASSPLTVNYGYTF. CDR3 DNA sequence: TGCGCCAGCAGCCCGTTGACAGTTAACTATGGCTACACCTTC.

This clone occurred a few times. This chain links TRBV5-6 with TRBJ2-1, with a weak D call TRBD1 (5 bases). The CDR3 is 17 amino acids. The germline V gene encodes CDR1 SGHDT and CDR2 YYEEEE. Trimming cost V 4 bases and J 0 bases, with 17 bases left between them. The DNA of the CDR3 is TGTGCCAGCAGCGAGCTGCTAGGGGCCTCCTCCTACAATGAGCAGTTCTTC. It codes for CASSELLGASSYNEQFF.

This chain joins TRBV7-8 and TRBJ2-7; perhaps TRBD2 as D (5 bases). In germline, CDR1 is SGHVS, CDR2 FQNEAQ. This CDR3 comprises 16 residues. V lost 5 bases to trimming and J lost 2 bases, with 19 bases between them. CDR3 region: CASSPMGLAGTYEQYF. The DNA for the CDR3 is TGTGCCAGCAGCCCCATGGGTCTAGCTGGAACCTACGAGCAGTACTTC.

V gene TRBV10-3 combines with J gene TRBJ2-2; D possibly corresponds to TRBD2 (5 bases). The V gene's germline CDR1 is ENHRY and CDR2 SYGVKD. This CDR3 spans 14 amino acids. V was clipped by 9 bases and J by 3 bases, with 14 bases between them. In DNA form, the CDR3 reads TGTGCCATTAAACGGGGTAGGGACACCGGGGAGCTGTTTTTT. This gives the protein CAIKRGRDTGELFF.

This chain links TRBV9 with TRBJ2-7, with D possibly being TRBD2 (6 bases). CDR1 is SGDLS and CDR2 is YYNGEE in the germline V gene. The CDR3 is 14 residues long. Trimming left V 6 bases short and J 2 bases short, with 15 bases between. CDR3 sequence (DNA): TGTGCCAGCACCTTCACCGGAGGGCCCTACGAGCAGTACTTC. As protein: CASTFTGGPYEQYF.

V gene TRBV14 combines with J gene TRBJ2-2, with a tentative D call TRBD1 (5 bases). The CDR3 has 15 residues. Germline values: CDR1 SGHDN, CDR2 FVKESK. Trimming pared 1 base from V and 3 bases from J, leaving 9 bases between. The CDR3 spells CASSQVRVDTGELFF. CDR3 DNA: TGTGCCAGCAGCCAAGTCAGGGTTGACACCGGGGAGCTGTTTTTT.

The chain recombines TRBV7-7 with TRBJ2-2; D possibly corresponds to TRBD1 (6 bases). The germline V gene has CDR1 SSHAT and CDR2 FNYEAQ (reference sequence). This CDR3 is built from 15 residues. Trimming stripped 5 bases from V and 4 bases from J, with 14 bases between. The CDR3 coding sequence is TGTGCCAGCAGCCCCCGGACAGCAGGCACCGGGGAGCTGTTTTTT. It yields the protein CASSPRTAGTGELFF.

The chain employs TRBV7-2 and TRBJ1-2; 10 bases align to TRBD1. This CDR3 is built from 11 residues. With 8 bases clipped from V and 12 bases from J, the junction kept 6 bases outside the gene matches. Germline V gives CDR1 SGHTA, CDR2 FQGNSA. This CDR3 is CASGMDRGDTF. DNA for the CDR3: TGTGCCAGCGGCATGGACAGGGGGGACACCTTC.

This chain connects TRBV5-1 to TRBJ2-3; 15 bases match TRBD2. V gave up 3 bases and J gave up 0 bases; unmatched junction bases: 8. Germline V gives CDR1 SGHRS, CDR2 YFSETQ. There are 19 residues in the CDR3. The CDR3 sequence: CASSSGLAGGSHSTDTQYF. The CDR3 bases are TGCGCCAGCAGCTCCGGACTAGCGGGGGGGAGTCATAGCACAGATACGCAGTATTTT.

This clone was observed a single time. The chain combines TRBV5-8 with TRBJ1-5; D is ambiguous. V dropped 0 bases and J dropped 6 bases, with 7 bases sitting between them. The CDR3 loop spans 13 amino acids. Germline-derived CDR1 and CDR2 are SGHTS and YDEGEE. CDR3 nucleotides: TGTGCCAGCAGCTTGGTCGGCGGTCAGCCCCAGCATTTT. Protein sequence: CASSLVGGQPQHF.

V is TRBV5-4 and J is TRBJ1-2; tentatively, D is TRBD1 (5 bases). Germline CDR1 reads SGHNT; CDR2 reads YYREEE (reference sequence). The CDR3 runs 13 residues. V dropped 0 bases and J dropped 7 bases, with 10 bases sitting between them. CDR3 coding DNA: TGTGCCAGCAGCTTGGCAGGGATGGGTGGCTACACCTTC. The encoded protein is CASSLAGMGGYTF.

The V call is TRBV7-9, the J call TRBJ2-1, with 8 bases aligning to TRBD1. The V gene's germline CDR1 is SEHNR and CDR2 FQNEAQ (reference sequence). The CDR3 sequence is 15 residues long. J was trimmed by 9 bases and V by 1 base; bases with no gene match: 8. Here the CDR3 DNA reads TGTGCCAGCAGCTTAGACGGGACAGGTGTTCGTGAGCAGTTCTTC. This encodes CASSLDGTGVREQFF.

The rearrangement uses TRBV25-1 and TRBJ1-4, with 8 positions matching TRBD1. V shed 7 bases, J shed 2 bases, and the junction held 9 bases outside the gene matches. CDR3 length equals 16 residues. CDR1 and CDR2 from the germline V gene are MGHDK and SYGVNS. The CDR3 loop is CASTTGAVSTNEKLFF. As DNA, the CDR3 is TGTGCCAGCACGACAGGGGCAGTTTCGACTAATGAAAAACTGTTTTTT.

This chain joins TRBV29-1 and TRBJ2-4; a possible D gene is TRBD1 (6 bases). The germline gives CDR1 SQVTM, CDR2 ANQGSEA. This CDR3 region has 13 residues. V shed 6 bases and J shed 7 bases, with 16 bases lying between them. The CDR3 protein is CSVVGQPANIQYF. The CDR3 coding sequence is TGCAGCGTAGTCGGACAGCCGGCCAACATTCAGTACTTC.

J is TRBJ1-2 and V is TRBV21-1. TRBV21-1 is deemed a pseudogene. The CDR3 covers 14 residues. DNA of the CDR3: TGTGCCAGCAGCAAAAAGTGCTCTTCCGGGGGCTACACCTTC. Residues: CASSKKCSSGGYTF.

The rearrangement joins TRBV6-5 to TRBJ2-2; perhaps TRBD2 as D (6 bases). CDR1 is MNHEY and CDR2 is SVGAGI in the germline V gene. The V end was cut by 6 bases, the J end by 8 bases, with 13 bases between. The CDR3 runs to 13 residues. This chain's CDR3 is CASRPGLFGELFF. Here the CDR3 DNA reads TGTGCCAGCAGACCGGGACTCTTTGGGGAGCTGTTTTTT.

This chain joins TRBV6-5 and TRBJ1-1, with D hard to call. Germline V gives CDR1 MNHEY, CDR2 SVGAGI. Deletions cut 0 bases from V and 0 bases from J, with 5 bases between. The CDR3 loop spans 14 amino acids. This CDR3 reads CASSYSAVNTEAFF. CDR3 DNA: TGTGCCAGCAGTTACTCGGCGGTGAACACTGAAGCTTTCTTT.

The genes are TRBV5-4 and TRBJ1-2; TRBD1 matches 9 bases. The germline CDR1 and CDR2 sequences are SGHNT and YYREEE (reference sequence). J was trimmed by 8 bases and V by 2 bases; bases with no gene match: 4. This CDR3 region has 13 residues. The DNA of the CDR3 is TGTGCCAGCAGCTTTCGGACAGGGGAGGGCTACACCTTC. Encoded protein: CASSFRTGEGYTF.

The V call is TRBV5-1, the J call TRBJ2-7, with 7 bases that match TRBD2. This CDR3 has 14 amino acids. From germline, CDR1 is SGHRS and CDR2 YFSETQ. V shed 4 bases, J shed 6 bases, and the junction held 10 bases outside the gene matches. This chain's CDR3 is CASSHIAGVGEQYF. In nucleotides, the CDR3 is TGCGCCAGCAGCCACATCGCGGGGGTGGGCGAGCAGTACTTC. The full variable domain, completed using reference TRBV5-1 and TRBJ2-7, is KAGVTQTPRYLIKTRGQQVTLSCSPISGHRSVSWYQQTPGQGLQFLFEYFSETQRNKGNFPGRFSGRQFSNSRSEMNVSTLELGDSALYLCASSHIAGVGEQYFGPGTRLTVT.